This TCR beta chain was identified in a study of blood T cell repertoires in COVID-19. Background on the study: The United States, Italy and Spain supplied acute and convalescent COVID-19 samples.

In the authors' methods: Scientists estimated how many nucleated cells there were by amplifying reference gene primers. Sequencing used immunoSEQ multiplex PCR; TCRdb keeps in-frame clones, though not all of them. The DNA was the basis for D and trimming; V, J and clone size are from that table. The sample contains about 140,000 clones, about four fifths of which appear only once. Individuals aged roughly 18 to 90 years were recruited from roughly 22 US areas. With V trimmed by 0 bases and J by 1 base, 0 bases remained unmatched. In germline, CDR1 is SGHNT, CDR2 YYREEE (reference sequence). The CDR3 loop spans 14 amino acids.

The sample consisted of PBMCs or T cells enriched from blood (not recorded which). The receptor was derived from a man aged 40-50 years with acute COVID-19. The V and J genes are TRBV5-4 and TRBJ2-5, with 7 bases that match TRBD1. The CDR3 coding sequence is TGTGCCAGCAGCTTGGCAGGGGGCCAAGAGACCCAGTACTTC. This codes for CASSLAGGQETQYF.